What follows are 20 T cell receptor beta chains derived from one specimen sequenced in a study of T cell changes during pregnancy in multiple sclerosis. TCRdb's copy holds only in-frame clones and misses some; the assay was immunoSEQ multiplex PCR. The table shows over 30,000 clones, with around nine tenths occurring only once. The sequencing used CD8+ T cells from peripheral blood mononuclear cells, collected in the third trimester of pregnancy. These receptors all stem from a female donor with multiple sclerosis, enrolled in a pregnancy study.

The chain joins TRBV15 to TRBJ2-7; TRBD2 agrees at 8 bases. The germline CDR1 and CDR2 sequences are LNHNV and YYDKDF (reference sequence). Unmatched junction bases numbered 7, after V lost 0 bases and J lost 3 bases. The CDR3 extends over 16 amino acids. The chain's CDR3 is CATSRDLLAGFYEQYF. The DNA of the CDR3 is TGTGCCACCAGCAGAGATCTCCTAGCGGGCTTCTACGAGCAGTACTTC. Filled out from reference TRBV15 and TRBJ2-7, the complete variable domain reads DAMVIQNPRYQVTQFGKPVTLSCSQTLNHNVMYWYQQKSSQAPKLLFHYYDKDFNNEADTPDNFQSRRPNTSFCFLDIRSPGLGDTAMYLCATSRDLLAGFYEQYFGPGTRLTVT.

CDR3: CASSYAADSIYGYTF. The DNA for the CDR3 is TGTGCCAGCAGTTACGCGGCAGATTCGATCTATGGCTACACCTTC. This sequence joins TRBV6-6 and TRBJ1-2; D gene uncertain. The V end lost 2 bases, the J end lost 4 bases, and 14 bases lay between the germline ends. Germline V CDR1 and CDR2: MNHNY, SVGAGI (reference sequence). The length of the CDR3 is 15 residues.

This chain links TRBV2 with TRBJ1-4; D is unresolved. The CDR3 consists of 13 residues. Per germline, CDR1 SNHLY and CDR2 FYNNEI. V was cut by 6 bases and J by 2 bases, with 7 bases left in between. The CDR3 sequence is CASSRRTNEKLFF. The CDR3 coding sequence is TGTGCCAGCAGCCGGAGGACTAATGAAAAACTGTTTTTT.

The chain couples TRBV6-6 to TRBJ1-2; no firm D call. Trimming removed 5 bases from V and 0 bases from J, with 10 bases in between. The CDR3 runs 14 residues. The V gene's germline CDR1 is MNHNY and CDR2 SVGAGI (reference sequence). The CDR3 protein is CASSASLANYGYTF. DNA for the CDR3: TGTGCCAGCAGTGCCTCCTTAGCTAACTATGGCTACACCTTC.

V gene TRBV7-8 combines with J gene TRBJ2-7; tentative D call: TRBD2 (5 bases). V lost 5 bases, J lost 3 bases, and 20 bases lay in between. The CDR3 consists of 16 residues. Germline V lookup: CDR1 SGHVS, CDR2 FQNEAQ. CDR3 amino acids: CASSPQPSGDIYEQYF. Written as DNA, the CDR3 is TGTGCCAGCAGCCCCCAGCCCAGCGGCGATATCTACGAGCAGTACTTC.

This chain links TRBV6-6 with TRBJ2-7, with 8 bases lining up with TRBD1. The CDR3 length is 14 residues. Trimming removed 4 bases from V and 5 bases from J; junction bases left unmatched: 7. Germline-derived CDR1 and CDR2 are MNHNY and SVGAGI (reference sequence). The CDR3 DNA sequence: TGTGCCAGCAGTTCCCAGGGGGCGCTGAACGAGCAGTACTTC. Translating it yields CASSSQGALNEQYF.

V usage is TRBV30 and J usage is TRBJ2-3; D is perhaps TRBD2 (5 bases). Per germline, CDR1 GTSNPN and CDR2 SVGIG (reference sequence). The V and J ends lost 0 bases and 14 bases respectively, with 18 bases between them. The CDR3 is 13 residues long. The CDR3 sequence is CAWSVGGREPGYF. The CDR3 DNA reads as TGTGCCTGGAGTGTAGGCGGCCGGGAACCCGGGTATTTT. The complete variable domain, with remaining parts taken from reference TRBV30 and TRBJ2-3, reads SQTIHQWPATLVQPVGSPLSLECTVEGTSNPNLYWYRQAAGRGLQLLFYSVGIGQISSEVPQNLSASRPQDRQFILSSKKLLLSDSGFYLCAWSVGGREPGYFGPGTRLTVL.

The chain employs TRBV30 and TRBJ2-7; TRBD2 agrees at 7 bases. The CDR3 has 14 residues. The J segment lost 5 bases and the V segment lost 1 base, leaving 8 bases of the junction unmatched. Germline lookup yields CDR1 GTSNPN and CDR2 SVGIG (reference sequence). CDR3 nucleotides: TGTGCCTGGAGTGAACCATTTCGGGGGGACGAGCAGTACTTC. This codes for CAWSEPFRGDEQYF.

The V call is TRBV18, the J call TRBJ2-2; 7 nucleotides line up with TRBD2. V dropped 3 bases and J dropped 1; count of bases not matched to a gene: 8. The germline gives CDR1 KGHSH, CDR2 LQKENI. The CDR3 extends over 17 amino acids. The CDR3 sequence is CASSPPELAENTGELFF. The CDR3 nucleotides are TGTGCCAGCTCACCCCCCGAGCTAGCGGAGAACACCGGGGAGCTGTTTTTT.

This clone was detected once. This rearrangement joins TRBV9 to TRBJ2-3; D is unclear. Germline loops: CDR1 SGDLS, CDR2 YYNGEE. CDR3 length: 13 residues. Trimming took off 3 bases at V and 2 bases at J, with 7 bases between the two ends. Here the CDR3 reads CASSGSLTDTQYF. CDR3 nucleotide sequence: TGTGCCAGCAGCGGTTCACTCACAGATACGCAGTATTTT.

This sequence joins TRBV5-8 and TRBJ1-4, with TRBD1 as a possible D gene (6 bases). The germline CDR1 and CDR2 sequences are SGHTS and YDEGEE. The CDR3 sequence is 17 residues long. The V and J ends lost 3 bases and 0 bases respectively, with 15 bases between them. CDR3 amino acids: CASSSRTVGSTNEKLFF. The CDR3 DNA sequence: TGTGCCAGCAGCTCGCGGACAGTAGGATCAACTAATGAAAAACTGTTTTTT.

This clone is a singleton in its sample. V gene TRBV7-2 combines with J gene TRBJ2-3, with TRBD2 matching 7 bases. Germline V gene sequence: CDR1 SGHTA, CDR2 FQGNSA. The CDR3 is made up of 14 amino acids. V dropped 6 bases and J dropped 4; count of bases not matched to a gene: 7. CDR3 region: CASRYGGRADTQYF. CDR3 DNA: TGTGCCAGCAGATACGGGGGGAGGGCAGATACGCAGTATTTT.

The chain has TRBV5-4 and TRBJ2-7; D is perhaps TRBD2 (5 bases). The V end was cut by 2 bases, the J end by 7 bases, with 10 bases between. The CDR3 sequence is 12 residues long. Germline values: CDR1 SGHNT, CDR2 YYREEE (reference sequence). The CDR3 DNA sequence: TGTGCCAGCAGCTTCGGGATGCTAGAGCAGTACTTC. The encoded protein is CASSFGMLEQYF.

This clone was seen just once. The chain combines TRBV7-2 with TRBJ1-5; D remains ambiguous. V lost 4 bases, J lost 0 bases, and 19 bases lay in between. The CDR3 has 18 amino acids. CDR1 is SGHTA and CDR2 is FQGNSA in the germline V gene. This chain's CDR3 is CASSSQGWGDYSNQPQHF. The CDR3 DNA reads TGTGCCAGCAGCTCCCAAGGGTGGGGAGATTATAGCAATCAGCCCCAGCATTTT. The full variable domain, with the rest looked up from reference TRBV7-2 and TRBJ1-5, is GAGVSQSPSNKVTEKGKDVELRCDPISGHTALYWYRQSLGQGLEFLIYFQGNSAPDKSGLPSDRFSAERTGGSVSTLTIQRTQQEDSAVYLCASSSQGWGDYSNQPQHFGDGTRLSIL.

A remark on this clone: This specimen includes other DNA sequences encoding the same CDR3. The chain carries TRBV5-4 and TRBJ2-7; D perhaps matches TRBD1 (6 bases). The CDR3 runs to 15 residues. V lost 0 bases, J lost 0 bases, and 10 bases lay in between. Germline CDR1 SGHNT, CDR2 YYREEE (reference sequence). The CDR3 spells CASSLGQGSSYEQYF. The CDR3 region has the DNA TGTGCCAGCAGCTTGGGTCAGGGGTCCTCCTACGAGCAGTACTTC. Full variable domain (outside the CDR3, taken from reference TRBV5-4 and TRBJ2-7): ETGVTQSPTHLIKTRGQQVTLRCSSQSGHNTVSWYQQALGQGPQFIFQYYREEENGRGNFPPRFSGLQFPNYSSELNVNALELDDSALYLCASSLGQGSSYEQYFGPGTRLTVT.

DNA for the CDR3: TGTGCCAGCAGTTTTACAGGCCCTGCTTACGAGCAGTACTTC. It encodes CASSFTGPAYEQYF. The V gene is TRBV27, the J gene TRBJ2-7, with a weak D call TRBD1 (5 bases). Germline assignment: CDR1 MNHEY and CDR2 SMNVEV (reference sequence). This CDR3 is built from 14 residues. The V end was cut by 3 bases, the J end by 4 bases, with 13 bases between.

The gene calls are TRBV27 and TRBJ2-1; a weak D match, TRBD1 (5 bases). V was trimmed by 5 bases and J by 3 bases, leaving 11 bases between them. CDR1 and CDR2 from the germline V gene are MNHEY and SMNVEV (reference sequence). CDR3 length equals 14 residues. The CDR3: CASSPLTDYNEQFF. CDR3 in DNA: TGTGCCAGCAGTCCACTGACAGACTACAATGAGCAGTTCTTC.

The chain has TRBV27 and TRBJ2-3; 11 bases are a match to TRBD2. The length of the CDR3 is 16 residues. V was pared by 6 bases and J by 2 bases, with 7 bases of the junction left unmatched. Germline CDR1 MNHEY, CDR2 SMNVEV (reference sequence). This CDR3 reads CASSPGTSGYTDTQYF. The CDR3 nucleotides read TGTGCCAGCAGCCCCGGGACTAGCGGTTACACAGATACGCAGTATTTT.

This chain links TRBV5-4 with TRBJ1-2, with D perhaps matching TRBD1 (6 bases). The germline gives CDR1 SGHNT, CDR2 YYREEE (reference sequence). The CDR3 length is 13 residues. V was clipped by 4 bases and J by 8 bases, with 15 bases between them. The DNA of the CDR3 is TGTGCCAGCAGCCTCGGGACACCAAGAGGCTACACCTTC. Translation: CASSLGTPRGYTF.

The chain links TRBV27 to TRBJ1-4, with D hard to call. Germline V gives CDR1 MNHEY, CDR2 SMNVEV (reference sequence). The CDR3 has 14 amino acids. V lost 2 bases and J 6 bases, leaving 10 bases between the germline ends. The CDR3 region has the DNA TGTGCCAGCAGTTTAGAGTCGGGGTATGAAAAACTGTTTTTT. It translates to CASSLESGYEKLFF.